This T cell receptor (beta chain) was observed in a study of shared clonotypes between healthy human individuals. This clone was picked up one time. Trimming cost V 2 bases and J 1 base, with 13 bases left between them. The CDR3 runs 15 residues. CDR1 is GTSNPN and CDR2 is SVGIG in the germline V gene (reference sequence). Sequencing was performed with immunoSEQ multiplex PCR; in TCRdb, only in-frame clones are kept and a portion is missing. The sample includes around 2,000,000 clones, about 95% of them seen just once. The TCR comes from a man younger than 30 in good health. The J gene is TRBJ2-3, the V gene TRBV30; weak D call: TRBD2 (6 bases). Sequencing was carried out using naive CD4+ T cells sorted from blood. Subset of the sample: CD45RA+ positively selected. The CDR3 loop reads CAWSFGGTGTDTQYF. CDR3 nucleotide sequence: TGTGCCTGGAGTTTCGGGGGAACGGGCACAGATACGCAGTATTTT.